This T cell receptor (beta chain) was captured in a study of OX40 agonist ivuxolimab in advanced cancers. Study findings and constraints: Mean expanded clone counts were higher in CD8+ than CD4+ T cells. At doses 0.1 to 3.0 mg/kg, CD4+ and CD8+ clones expanded. The antigens recognized by the expanded peripheral T cells, that is their antigen specificity, were not determined.

A note on this clone: Its antigen is unidentified.

CDR1 is GTSNPN, CDR2 SVGIG, per germline (reference sequence). The CDR3 loop spans 14 amino acids. J lost 3 bases, V lost 5 bases, and 4 bases had no gene match. Assay used: immunoSEQ multiplex PCR; TCRdb lists only in-frame clones, some missing. The sample lists under 110,000 clones; about nine tenths were seen once. The sequenced sample was CD4+ or CD8+ T cells sorted from blood, obtained in a trial of the OX40 agonist ivuxolimab. The source of this sequence is an adult with an advanced solid tumor such as melanoma, head and neck, liver or kidney cancer. V is TRBV30 and J is TRBJ1-4, with 9 nucleotides matching TRBD1. CDR3 in amino acids: CAWVTGGSNEKLFF. As DNA, the CDR3 is TGTGCCTGGGTGACAGGGGGGTCTAATGAAAAACTGTTTTTT.